The sequence of this T cell receptor beta chain was determined in a study of cytomegalovirus exposure and HLA in healthy donors. Amplification used 60 Vbeta primers and 13 Jbeta primers. The protocol was immunoSEQ multiplex PCR, while the TCRdb copy is restricted to in-frame clones and leaves out a portion. The sample contains roughly 180,000 clones, about 77% of which appear only once. Donors were ostensibly healthy at sampling, although undocumented immune exposures were probable. The germline V and J ends were trimmed by 1 base and 3 bases, with 14 bases remaining between them. Germline V CDR1 and CDR2: SGDLS, YYNGEE. This CDR3 has 16 residues.

This TCR was recovered from a female donor in good health and CMV-seronegative. Sequenced: PBMCs. V usage is TRBV9 and J usage is TRBJ2-1; tentative D call: TRBD2 (5 bases). The chain's CDR3 is CASSVREDSYYNEQFF. The CDR3 bases are TGTGCCAGCAGCGTACGTGAGGACTCTTACTACAATGAGCAGTTCTTC.